The entry that follows covers one TCR beta chain sequence. Its target is not known. This entry comes from a study of T-cell memory formation after mild COVID-19. The CDR3 is 15 residues long. CDR1 and CDR2 from the germline V gene are SGHTA and FQGNSA. Trimming cost V 4 bases and J 0 bases; bases outside gene matches: 2. Amplification by 5'RACE using constant-segment primers produced TCR alpha and TCR beta cDNA libraries that carried sample barcodes and UMIs. In TCRdb, the 5' RACE reads were re-called with MiXCR into one record per CDR3 protein. Altogether roughly 280,000 distinct CDR3 sequences are present, roughly 16% being singletons, with the ten largest covering roughly 23%. Notes on the study in general: Most CD4+ clones that shrank were in CM and EM, while CD8+ ones turned up in EMRA.

The rearrangement uses TRBV7-2 and TRBJ2-2; 7 bases match TRBD1. The source of this sequence is a man aged 18 to 30 who had mild COVID-19 (a few samples of this study predate the infection). Cell type and time point are not known. Sequenced: PBMCs or a T cell subset sorted from them (not recorded which). The CDR3 region is CASSWTGPNTGELFF. For the CDR3, the DNA is TGTGCCAGCAGCTGGACAGGCCCGAACACCGGGGAGCTGTTTTTT.